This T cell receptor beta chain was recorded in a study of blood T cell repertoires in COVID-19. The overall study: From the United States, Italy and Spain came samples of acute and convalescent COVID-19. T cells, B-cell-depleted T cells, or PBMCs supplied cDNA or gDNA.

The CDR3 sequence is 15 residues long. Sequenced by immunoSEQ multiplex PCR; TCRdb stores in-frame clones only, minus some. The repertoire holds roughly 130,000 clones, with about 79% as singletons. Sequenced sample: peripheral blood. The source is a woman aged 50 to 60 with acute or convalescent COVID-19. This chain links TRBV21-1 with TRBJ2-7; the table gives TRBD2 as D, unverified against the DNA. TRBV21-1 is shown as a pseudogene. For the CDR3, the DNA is TGTGCCAGCAGCCTTCTAGCGGGGGGGGCCTACGAGCAGTACTTC. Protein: CASSLLAGGAYEQYF.